These T cell receptor beta chains were read from a single sample in a study of long-term antiretroviral therapy in people with HIV. This table comes from immunoSEQ multiplex PCR, and its TCRdb copy is limited to in-frame clones, with some not included. Counted here are roughly 29,000 clones, just under 95% occurring once; the ten biggest clones make up 3.1%. The sample here was unsorted PBMCs, taken 5.3 years after starting antiretroviral therapy. The receptors were sampled from a man aged 45-65 years with HIV. CDR3s include the opening cysteine and the closing phenylalanine or tryptophan. The D gene is left open where the match is weak. For some rows the clone size is stated as once, few or many, or as a class when expanded; others skip it.

CDR3 protein: CASSLASAFYEQYF
CDR3 DNA: TGTGCCAGCAGCTTGGCTAGCGCATTCTACGAGCAGTACTTC
J gene: TRBJ2-7
D gene: .
clone size: .
V gene: TRBV5-6

CDR3 protein: CASSRLTGVDRETQYF
CDR3 DNA: TGTGCCAGCAGTCGCTTGACAGGGGTAGACCGAGAGACCCAGTACTTC
J gene: TRBJ2-5
D gene: TRBD1
clone size: .
V gene: TRBV27

CDR3 protein: CASSEDGRYGYTF
CDR3 DNA: TGTGCCAGCAGTGAAGACGGACGTTATGGCTACACCTTC
J gene: TRBJ1-2
D gene: .
clone size: medium-sized
V gene: TRBV6-1

CDR3 protein: CASSFRQGEKLFF
CDR3 DNA: TGTGCCAGCAGCTTCAGACAGGGTGAAAAACTGTTTTTT
J gene: TRBJ1-4
D gene: TRBD1
clone size: .
V gene: TRBV7-6

CDR3 protein: CASSYRTSKLFF
CDR3 DNA: TGTGCCAGCAGCTATCGGACGAGTAAACTGTTTTTT
J gene: TRBJ1-4
D gene: .
clone size: .
V gene: TRBV6-1

CDR3 protein: CASEAGYGYTF
CDR3 DNA: TGTGCCAGCGAGGCTGGCTATGGCTACACCTTC
J gene: TRBJ1-2
D gene: .
clone size: .
V gene: TRBV19

CDR3 protein: CASSLGGLGQTYGYTF
CDR3 DNA: TGTGCCAGCAGCTTAGGGGGCTTGGGACAGACCTATGGCTACACCTTC
J gene: TRBJ1-2
D gene: TRBD1
clone size: .
V gene: TRBV7-2

CDR3 protein: CASSLDSNSYNSPLHF
CDR3 DNA: TGCGCCAGCAGCTTGGACAGCAACTCCTATAATTCACCCCTCCACTTT
J gene: TRBJ1-6
D gene: .
clone size: .
V gene: TRBV5-1

CDR3 protein: CASRPQSSYNEQFF
CDR3 DNA: TGTGCCAGCAGACCTCAGAGTTCCTACAATGAGCAGTTCTTC
J gene: TRBJ2-1
D gene: .
clone size: .
V gene: TRBV6-4

CDR3 protein: CASSLGQPNQPQHF
CDR3 DNA: TGTGCCAGCAGCTTAGGGCAGCCCAATCAGCCCCAGCATTTT
J gene: TRBJ1-5
D gene: .
clone size: .
V gene: TRBV5-6

CDR3 protein: CASSLSPGQGNEQYF
CDR3 DNA: TGTGCCAGCAGTTTAAGTCCGGGACAGGGTAACGAGCAGTACTTC
J gene: TRBJ2-7
D gene: TRBD1
clone size: .
V gene: TRBV27

CDR3 protein: CASRGDATNTEAFF
CDR3 DNA: TGTGCCAGCAGGGGGGACGCAACTAACACTGAAGCTTTCTTT
J gene: TRBJ1-1
D gene: .
clone size: few
V gene: TRBV27

CDR3 protein: CASSWDRASTDTQYF
CDR3 DNA: TGTGCCAGCAGCTGGGACAGGGCTAGCACAGATACGCAGTATTTT
J gene: TRBJ2-3
D gene: TRBD1
clone size: .
V gene: TRBV5-6

CDR3 protein: CASSHPGLVRSYEQYF
CDR3 DNA: TGTGCCAGTAGCCACCCGGGACTAGTAAGATCCTACGAGCAGTACTTC
J gene: TRBJ2-7
D gene: TRBD2
clone size: .
V gene: TRBV19

CDR3 protein: CATSRDTGANVLTF
CDR3 DNA: TGTGCCACCAGCAGAGATACTGGGGCCAACGTCCTGACTTTC
J gene: TRBJ2-6
D gene: .
clone size: .
V gene: TRBV15

CDR3 protein: CASSFSGGAQDTQYF
CDR3 DNA: TGTGCCAGCAGCTTTAGCGGGGGGGCCCAAGATACGCAGTATTTT
J gene: TRBJ2-3
D gene: TRBD2
clone size: .
V gene: TRBV7-2

CDR3 protein: CASSPETGWPTYEQYF
CDR3 DNA: TGTGCCAGCAGTCCCGAGACAGGGTGGCCCACCTACGAGCAGTACTTC
J gene: TRBJ2-7
D gene: TRBD1
clone size: .
V gene: TRBV6-6

CDR3 protein: CASSPVVGTYNSPLHF
CDR3 DNA: TGTGCCAGCAGCCCAGTGGTCGGGACCTATAATTCACCCCTCCACTTT
J gene: TRBJ1-6
D gene: .
clone size: few
V gene: TRBV2

CDR3 protein: CASSIEQGSTDTQYF
CDR3 DNA: TGTGCCAGTAGTATAGAGCAGGGTAGCACAGATACGCAGTATTTT
J gene: TRBJ2-3
D gene: .
clone size: .
V gene: TRBV19

CDR3 protein: CASSQDRADQETQYF
CDR3 DNA: TGCGCCAGCAGCCAAGATCGGGCTGATCAAGAGACCCAGTACTTC
J gene: TRBJ2-5
D gene: .
clone size: .
V gene: TRBV4-3

CDR3 protein: CAISESAGVQGYTF
CDR3 DNA: TGTGCCATCAGTGAGTCGGCAGGGGTACAGGGCTACACCTTC
J gene: TRBJ1-2
D gene: .
clone size: once
V gene: TRBV10-3

CDR3 protein: CASSHRGREYSNQPQHF
CDR3 DNA: TGTGCCAGCAGCCACCGGGGCCGGGAATATAGCAATCAGCCCCAGCATTTT
J gene: TRBJ1-5
D gene: .
clone size: .
V gene: TRBV7-9

CDR3 protein: CASSLGASGGPGELFF
CDR3 DNA: TGTGCCAGCAGCTTAGGGGCTAGCGGGGGTCCCGGGGAGCTGTTTTTT
J gene: TRBJ2-2
D gene: TRBD2
clone size: .
V gene: TRBV11-2

CDR3 protein: CASMDTGTGTYEQYF
CDR3 DNA: TGTGCCAGTATGGATACCGGGACAGGGACTTACGAGCAGTACTTC
J gene: TRBJ2-7
D gene: TRBD1
clone size: .
V gene: TRBV19

CDR3 protein: CASRPGTGIFGANVLTF
CDR3 DNA: TGTGCCAGCAGGCCCGGGACAGGGATTTTTGGGGCCAACGTCCTGACTTTC
J gene: TRBJ2-6
D gene: TRBD1
clone size: .
V gene: TRBV2

CDR3 protein: CASSLEGFYEQYF
CDR3 DNA: TGTGCCAGCAGCTTGGAAGGGTTTTACGAGCAGTACTTC
J gene: TRBJ2-7
D gene: .
clone size: .
V gene: TRBV7-9

CDR3 protein: CASSQDLGGPNTGELFF
CDR3 DNA: TGCGCCAGCAGCCAAGATCTTGGGGGTCCGAACACCGGGGAGCTGTTTTTT
J gene: TRBJ2-2
D gene: .
clone size: .
V gene: TRBV4-3

CDR3 protein: CASSRDAGDTQYF
CDR3 DNA: TGTGCCAGTAGCCGGGACGCTGGAGATACGCAGTATTTT
J gene: TRBJ2-3
D gene: .
clone size: .
V gene: TRBV6-4

CDR3 protein: CASRTWGRGGYTF
CDR3 DNA: TGTGCAAGTCGCACCTGGGGACGGGGAGGCTACACCTTC
J gene: TRBJ1-2
D gene: .
clone size: .
V gene: TRBV12-2

CDR3 protein: CASSDSDNSPLHF
CDR3 DNA: TGTGCCAGCAGTGACTCAGATAATTCACCCCTCCACTTT
J gene: TRBJ1-6
D gene: .
clone size: .
V gene: TRBV6-4

CDR3 protein: CASRIGASEAFF
CDR3 DNA: TGTGCCAGCAGAATTGGGGCCTCTGAAGCTTTCTTT
J gene: TRBJ1-1
D gene: .
clone size: .
V gene: TRBV11-2

CDR3 protein: CAWRGQGWHNEQFF
CDR3 DNA: TGTGCCTGGAGGGGACAGGGATGGCACAATGAGCAGTTCTTC
J gene: TRBJ2-1
D gene: TRBD1
clone size: .
V gene: TRBV30

CDR3 protein: CASRVGGSSYNEQFF
CDR3 DNA: TGCGCCAGCAGAGTGGGGGGAAGCTCCTACAATGAGCAGTTCTTC
J gene: TRBJ2-1
D gene: .
clone size: .
V gene: TRBV10-1

CDR3 protein: CASSRAGGYTEAFF
CDR3 DNA: TGCGCCAGCAGTCGGGCAGGGGGCTACACTGAAGCTTTCTTT
J gene: TRBJ1-1
D gene: TRBD1
clone size: .
V gene: TRBV23-1

CDR3 protein: CASSPMGGTEAFF
CDR3 DNA: TGTGCCAGCTCACCTATGGGGGGCACTGAAGCTTTCTTT
J gene: TRBJ1-1
D gene: .
clone size: .
V gene: TRBV18

CDR3 protein: CASRPSDRGRAGYTF
CDR3 DNA: TGTGCCAGCAGACCTAGCGACAGGGGGCGCGCTGGCTACACCTTC
J gene: TRBJ1-2
D gene: TRBD1
clone size: once
V gene: TRBV6-5

CDR3 protein: CASSTTGLQDEQYF
CDR3 DNA: TGTGCCAGCAGTACCACAGGGTTACAAGACGAGCAGTACTTC
J gene: TRBJ2-7
D gene: .
clone size: .
V gene: TRBV6-5

CDR3 protein: CARDSGIGTGELFF
CDR3 DNA: TGTGCTCGTGACAGCGGTATCGGCACCGGGGAGCTGTTTTTT
J gene: TRBJ2-2
D gene: .
clone size: .
V gene: TRBV30

CDR3 protein: CASSPNSGANVLTF
CDR3 DNA: TGTGCCAGCAGCCCTAACTCTGGGGCCAACGTCCTGACTTTC
J gene: TRBJ2-6
D gene: .
clone size: .
V gene: TRBV14

CDR3 protein: CASSLEQGIDTDTQYF
CDR3 DNA: TGTGCCAGCAGCTTGGAACAGGGGATCGACACAGATACGCAGTATTTT
J gene: TRBJ2-3
D gene: TRBD1
clone size: .
V gene: TRBV5-6

CDR3 protein: CASSVGPYSTDTQYF
CDR3 DNA: TGTGCCAGCAGCGTAGGTCCCTATAGCACAGATACGCAGTATTTT
J gene: TRBJ2-3
D gene: .
clone size: .
V gene: TRBV9

CDR3 protein: CASSLVGGGIRTDTRYF
CDR3 DNA: .
J gene: TRBJ2-3
D gene: .
clone size: .
V gene: TRBV7-2

CDR3 protein: CASSHTGLLYGYTF
CDR3 DNA: TGTGCCAGCAGCCATACGGGACTCCTATATGGCTACACCTTC
J gene: TRBJ1-2
D gene: .
clone size: .
V gene: TRBV14

CDR3 protein: CASSLEARGSDTQYF
CDR3 DNA: TGTGCCAGCAGCTTGGAGGCGCGGGGGTCAGATACGCAGTATTTT
J gene: TRBJ2-3
D gene: TRBD2
clone size: .
V gene: TRBV5-4

CDR3 protein: CASSLTGGEQFF
CDR3 DNA: TGTGCCAGCAGCTTAACAGGGGGAGAGCAGTTCTTC
J gene: TRBJ2-1
D gene: .
clone size: .
V gene: TRBV7-3

CDR3 protein: CASSLSSRRDRYNEQFF
CDR3 DNA: TGTGCCAGCAGCCTATCCTCCCGCAGGGATCGGTACAATGAGCAGTTCTTC
J gene: TRBJ2-1
D gene: .
clone size: .
V gene: TRBV7-3

CDR3 protein: CASSRSGGLVNEQFF
CDR3 DNA: TGTGCCAGCAGCCGTAGCGGGGGCTTAGTCAATGAGCAGTTCTTC
J gene: TRBJ2-1
D gene: TRBD2
clone size: .
V gene: TRBV7-3

CDR3 protein: CASSSRLGSADTQYF
CDR3 DNA: TGTGCCAGCAGCTCCAGGTTGGGCAGCGCAGATACGCAGTATTTT
J gene: TRBJ2-3
D gene: .
clone size: .
V gene: TRBV7-2

CDR3 protein: CASSVGGGVTEAFF
CDR3 DNA: TGTGCCAGCAGCGTAGGGGGGGGCGTCACTGAAGCTTTCTTT
J gene: TRBJ1-1
D gene: .
clone size: .
V gene: TRBV9

CDR3 protein: CASSSQGVANTIYF
CDR3 DNA: TGCGCCAGCAGCTCCCAGGGGGTAGCAAACACCATATATTTT
J gene: TRBJ1-3
D gene: TRBD1
clone size: .
V gene: TRBV5-1